This TCR beta chain was observed in a study of early T cells in non-severe SARS-CoV-2 infection. Study context: Alpha and beta chains were unpaired, from unsorted whole-blood bulk RNA. General study points: Anti-spike CD8 responses were favored in VDJdb matching, and private and CD4 specificities were missed.

The CDR3 is made up of 18 amino acids. Trimming at V came to 7 bases and at J to 0 bases, leaving 14 bases not matched to a gene. Germline V lookup: CDR1 MNHNY, CDR2 SVGAGI (reference sequence). Researchers attached unique molecular identifiers to individual cDNA molecules. TCRdb re-called the 5' RACE reads through MiXCR, storing one row per CDR3 protein. The data show some 55,000 distinct CDR3 sequences, 12% seen once. As regards this clonotype: Its cognate antigen is unknown.

The chain links TRBV6-6 to TRBJ2-3; 9 bases are shared with TRBD2. The receptor was isolated from an adult who was a healthcare worker with PCR-confirmed SARS-CoV-2 infection or an uninfected control (not recorded which). The sample here was whole blood, taken at baseline. CDR3 residues: CASIIGDGLAHSTDTQYF. For the CDR3, the DNA is TGTGCCAGCATAATCGGGGATGGACTAGCGCACAGCACAGATACGCAGTATTTT.